This T cell receptor (beta chain) was sequenced in a study of control samples from healthy donors and cancer patients. CDR1 is KGHSH and CDR2 is LQKENI in the germline V gene. The CDR3 extends over 14 amino acids. The trim removed 2 bases at V and 7 bases at J, leaving 2 bases unmatched. Some clones are missing from TCRdb's copy, which holds only in-frame ones; the method was immunoSEQ multiplex PCR. There are 390,000 or so clones in the sample; 80% to 95% occur only once, and 5.5% to 8% lies in the top ten. This clonotype was obtained from a man aged 35-49 years with head and neck cancer. This chain links TRBV18 with TRBJ1-4; 9 nucleotides agree with TRBD1. Material: PBMCs. The CDR3 loop reads CASSPTGGVEKLFF. The CDR3 DNA follows: TGTGCCAGCTCACCAACAGGGGGCGTTGAAAAACTGTTTTTT.